One sample yielded the 23 T cell receptor beta chains listed below, sequenced in a study of a mutant IDH1 vaccine in newly diagnosed glioma. Their specific antigens are unknown. Assay used: immunoSEQ multiplex PCR; TCRdb lists only in-frame clones, some missing. The sample carries 25,000 to 35,000 clones, nearly 90% recorded once. Time point described: week 11, during vaccination. Doses comprised 300 ug of mutant IDH1 20-mer peptide each, plus topical imiquimod. The specimen was PBMCs, collected from a glioma patient whose treatment included an IDH1 peptide vaccine. Source of these receptors: a man between 18 and 35 years old with glioma.

The rearrangement links TRBV29-1 to TRBJ2-1; 10 bases agree with TRBD2. The CDR3 loop spans 13 amino acids. Germline CDR1 is SQVTM and CDR2 is ANQGSEA. V was pared by 4 bases and J by 7 bases, with 4 bases of the junction left unmatched. In DNA form, the CDR3 reads TGCAGCGTTGGTCAACTAGCGGGAAATGAGCAGTTCTTC. Translation gives CSVGQLAGNEQFF.

The genes are TRBV29-1 and TRBJ2-1, with 8 bases that match TRBD1. This CDR3 spans 14 amino acids. Germline CDR1 is SQVTM and CDR2 is ANQGSEA. V lost 8 bases and J lost 1; bases outside the gene matches: 7. CDR3 amino acids: CSCTGGSSYNEQFF. In DNA form, the CDR3 reads TGCAGCTGTACAGGGGGATCTTCCTACAATGAGCAGTTCTTC.

This chain uses TRBV30 with TRBJ1-1; D is ambiguous. Per the germline V gene, CDR1 is GTSNPN and CDR2 is SVGIG (reference sequence). V lost 0 bases, J lost 0 bases, and 11 bases lay in between. This CDR3 spans 15 amino acids. CDR3 in amino acids: CAWSVAGLVNTEAFF. CDR3 nucleotide sequence: TGTGCCTGGAGTGTAGCCGGGTTAGTGAACACTGAAGCTTTCTTT.

The gene calls are TRBV15 and TRBJ2-3; 9 bases fit TRBD1. The junction had 5 bases not matched to a gene; V was cut back by 4 bases and J by 3 bases. The CDR3 has 15 residues. Germline values: CDR1 LNHNV, CDR2 YYDKDF (reference sequence). In DNA, the CDR3 is TGTGCCACCAGCATACAGGGGGCGCGGACAGATACGCAGTATTTT. Its protein product is CATSIQGARTDTQYF.

The chain couples TRBV7-8 to TRBJ1-1, with D perhaps TRBD1 (6 bases). The germline gives CDR1 SGHVS, CDR2 FQNEAQ. The CDR3 length is 14 residues. Trimming pared 5 bases from V and 8 bases from J, leaving 18 bases between. The CDR3, as DNA: TGTGCCAGCAGCGCGACGGGGGCCGGACCCGAAGCTTTCTTT. Its protein product is CASSATGAGPEAFF.

Only a few counts were recorded for this clone. CDR3 sequence: CAWRGPADTGELFF. The CDR3 DNA sequence: TGTGCCTGGAGGGGGCCAGCCGATACCGGGGAGCTGTTTTTT. The rearrangement joins TRBV30 to TRBJ2-2; perhaps TRBD1 as D (5 bases). Germline V gives CDR1 GTSNPN, CDR2 SVGIG (reference sequence). The CDR3 is made up of 14 amino acids. Trimming shortened V by 3 bases and J by 5 bases, and 13 bases separated the two germline ends.

The genes are TRBV7-9 and TRBJ2-7, with 9 bases aligning to TRBD1. Germline V gene lookup returns CDR1 SEHNR and CDR2 FQNEAQ (reference sequence). The junction had 5 bases not matched to a gene; V was cut back by 1 base and J by 4 bases. The CDR3 loop spans 15 amino acids. CDR3: CASSLGDRDTYEQYF. The CDR3 bases are TGTGCCAGCAGCTTAGGGGACAGGGATACTTACGAGCAGTACTTC.

The genes are TRBV4-2 and TRBJ2-1; 7 bases are shared with TRBD1. J was trimmed by 1 base and V by 4 bases; bases with no gene match: 4. There are 15 residues in the CDR3. Germline V gives CDR1 LGHNA, CDR2 YNFKEQ. CDR3 DNA sequence: TGTGCCAGCAGCCTCGGGACAGCTTCCTACAATGAGCAGTTCTTC. This encodes CASSLGTASYNEQFF.

V gene TRBV5-1 combines with J gene TRBJ2-1, with D perhaps being TRBD1 or TRBD2 (5 bases each). The CDR3 contains 14 residues. Germline CDR1 reads SGHRS; CDR2 reads YFSETQ. Trimming stripped 4 bases from V and 7 bases from J, with 15 bases between. CDR3 in amino acids: CASSTIGTVNEQFF. The CDR3, as DNA: TGCGCCAGCAGCACTATCGGGACCGTGAATGAGCAGTTCTTC.

This sequence joins TRBV15 and TRBJ2-1; TRBD1 agrees at 7 bases. CDR3 length: 15 residues. Germline V gene lookup returns CDR1 LNHNV and CDR2 YYDKDF (reference sequence). Losses at the gene ends were 3 bases for V and 8 bases for J; bases not matched to a gene: 10. The CDR3 reads CATSRDRTWMHEQFF. The CDR3 bases are TGTGCCACCAGCAGGGACAGGACCTGGATGCATGAGCAGTTCTTC.

The V gene is TRBV6-1, the J gene TRBJ1-2, with D unclear. Germline V gene sequence: CDR1 MNHNS, CDR2 SASEGT. The CDR3 length is 12 residues. Between the trimmed V and J ends, which lost 11 bases and 2 bases, there was a span of 12 bases. CDR3 bases: TGTGCCGGCCGGAGGGAGAACTATGGCTACACCTTC. Amino acids: CAGRRENYGYTF.

The chain carries TRBV30 and TRBJ2-5, with D maybe TRBD2 (6 bases). Trimming left V 3 bases short and J 5 bases short, with 13 bases between. This CDR3 contains 13 residues. Germline V gives CDR1 GTSNPN, CDR2 SVGIG (reference sequence). The CDR3 is CAWSQIRGETQYF. CDR3 sequence (DNA): TGTGCCTGGAGCCAGATCCGGGGGGAGACCCAGTACTTC.

The V and J genes are TRBV5-4 and TRBJ2-7; no clear D. Trimming left V 1 base short and J 3 bases short, with 8 bases between. The CDR3 is made up of 13 amino acids. The germline V gene has CDR1 SGHNT and CDR2 YYREEE (reference sequence). The CDR3 sequence is CASSLRSDYEQYF. For the CDR3, the DNA is TGTGCCAGCAGCTTGAGGAGCGACTACGAGCAGTACTTC.

This chain connects TRBV6-6 to TRBJ1-2, with 9 nucleotides matching TRBD1. The V and J ends lost 4 bases and 5 bases, in that order; junction bases with no gene match: 8. The length of the CDR3 is 15 residues. Germline V lookup: CDR1 MNHNY, CDR2 SVGAGI (reference sequence). The CDR3 DNA reads TGTGCCAGCAGTTCACGGGACAGGGCTTGGTATGGCTACACCTTC. Encoded protein: CASSSRDRAWYGYTF.

The V gene is TRBV5-1, the J gene TRBJ2-1; TRBD2 matches at 7 bases. V gave up 0 bases and J gave up 5 bases; unmatched junction bases: 5. CDR3 size: 15 residues. CDR1 and CDR2 (germline): SGHRS, YFSETQ. The CDR3 spells CASSLGTGGDNEQFF. CDR3 bases: TGCGCCAGCAGCTTGGGGACGGGAGGTGACAATGAGCAGTTCTTC.

CDR3 nucleotides: TGCGCCAGCAGCCAAGAGAACCAGCGGTTCACAGATACGCAGTATTTT. Encoded protein: CASSQENQRFTDTQYF. The chain uses TRBV4-1 and TRBJ2-3, with a tentative D call TRBD2 (5 bases). V was cut by 0 bases and J by 2 bases, with 12 bases left in between. The CDR3 has 16 residues. CDR1 is MGHRA, CDR2 YSYEKL, per germline.

This chain links TRBV5-8 with TRBJ2-4, with D possibly being TRBD1 or TRBD2 (6 bases each). The CDR3 runs 14 residues. Germline V gives CDR1 SGHTS, CDR2 YDEGEE. V was trimmed by 7 bases and J by 9 bases, leaving 20 bases between them. Written as DNA, the CDR3 is TGTGCCAGCGGAATGACCAGGGGACTCGGCATTCAGTACTTC. As protein: CASGMTRGLGIQYF.

The chain has TRBV13 and TRBJ2-7; no definite D call. V lost 2 bases and J 3 bases, leaving 5 bases between the germline ends. CDR3 length: 12 amino acids. CDR1 is PRHDT and CDR2 is FYEKMQ in the germline V gene (reference sequence). The CDR3 region is CASSLNFYEQYF. In DNA, the CDR3 is TGTGCCAGCAGCTTAAACTTCTACGAGCAGTACTTC.

This clone was recorded only once. This sequence joins TRBV29-1 and TRBJ2-7; D is uncertain. Per the germline V gene, CDR1 is SQVTM and CDR2 is ANQGSEA. The CDR3 has 13 residues. Between the trimmed V and J ends, which lost 2 bases and 2 bases, there was a span of 10 bases. In DNA form, the CDR3 reads TGCAGCGTTGAATACGGCGATCCCTACGAGCAGTACTTC. Encoded protein: CSVEYGDPYEQYF.

The rearrangement uses TRBV5-4 and TRBJ2-2, with D perhaps matching TRBD1 (5 bases). Germline CDR1 SGHNT, CDR2 YYREEE (reference sequence). The CDR3 consists of 13 residues. Between the trimmed V and J ends, which lost 6 bases and 2 bases, there was a span of 8 bases. The CDR3 here is CASTQGNTGELFF. DNA of the CDR3: TGTGCCAGCACCCAGGGAAACACCGGGGAGCTGTTTTTT.

The chain carries TRBV5-1 and TRBJ2-5, with 10 bases aligning to TRBD1. Germline V CDR1 and CDR2: SGHRS, YFSETQ. Losses at the gene ends were 6 bases for V and 5 bases for J; bases not matched to a gene: 7. CDR3 length: 14 residues. Written as DNA, the CDR3 is TGCGCCAGCACGGGACAGGGGATCGGCGAGACCCAGTACTTC. Translated: CASTGQGIGETQYF.

In its sample, this clone was seen once. The V call is TRBV14, the J call TRBJ2-4; 10 bases line up with TRBD2. The germline V gene has CDR1 SGHDN and CDR2 FVKESK. V was clipped by 4 bases and J by 8 bases; unmatched bases: 14. The CDR3 contains 17 residues. CDR3 sequence: CASSLGLAAGSLDIQYF. The CDR3 nucleotides read TGTGCCAGCAGCCTCGGACTAGCGGCTGGTAGTTTAGACATTCAGTACTTC.

The chain joins TRBV29-1 to TRBJ1-2; 8 positions agree with TRBD1. The CDR3 totals 11 residues. Germline V gives CDR1 SQVTM, CDR2 ANQGSEA. The ends lost 4 bases at V and 8 bases at J; junction bases unmatched: 3. The CDR3 protein is CSVGTGTGYTF. For the CDR3, the DNA is TGCAGCGTTGGGACAGGGACCGGCTACACCTTC.